The present T cell receptor (beta chain) was sequenced within a study of blood T cell repertoires in COVID-19. This clone was recorded only once. V was cut by 4 bases and J by 1 base, with 22 bases left in between. The CDR3 is made up of 18 amino acids. Looked up from germline, CDR1 is MNHEY and CDR2 is SMNVEV (reference sequence). Clones were sequenced by immunoSEQ multiplex PCR, and TCRdb holds only the in-frame ones, with some missing. The sample holds roughly 200,000 clones, roughly 90% seen once. The sequenced material came from peripheral blood. J is TRBJ1-1 and V is TRBV27, with D possibly TRBD1 on 5 matching bases. This receptor was obtained from a man younger than 30 with active or convalescent COVID-19. Here the CDR3 reads CASSSHANRGHPNTEAFF. Here the CDR3 DNA reads TGTGCCAGCAGTTCCCACGCGAACCGCGGACACCCGAACACTGAAGCTTTCTTT.